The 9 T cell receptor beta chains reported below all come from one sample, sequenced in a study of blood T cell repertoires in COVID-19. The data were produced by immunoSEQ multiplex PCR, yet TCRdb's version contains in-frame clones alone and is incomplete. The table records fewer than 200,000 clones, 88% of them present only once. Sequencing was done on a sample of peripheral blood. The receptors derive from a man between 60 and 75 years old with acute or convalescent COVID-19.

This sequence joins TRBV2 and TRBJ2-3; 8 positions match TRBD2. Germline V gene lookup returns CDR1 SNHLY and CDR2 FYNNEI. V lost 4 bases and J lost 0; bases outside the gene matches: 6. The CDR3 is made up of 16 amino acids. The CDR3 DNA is TGTGCCAGCAGTGTTTTAGCGGGACATAGCACAGATACGCAGTATTTT. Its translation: CASSVLAGHSTDTQYF.

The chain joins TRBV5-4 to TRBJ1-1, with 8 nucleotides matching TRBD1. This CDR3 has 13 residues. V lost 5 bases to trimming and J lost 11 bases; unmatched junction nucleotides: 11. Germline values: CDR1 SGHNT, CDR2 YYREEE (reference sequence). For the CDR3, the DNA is TGTGCCAGCAGTTGGGACAGGTCCGGTCGGGCTTTCTTT. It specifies CASSWDRSGRAFF.

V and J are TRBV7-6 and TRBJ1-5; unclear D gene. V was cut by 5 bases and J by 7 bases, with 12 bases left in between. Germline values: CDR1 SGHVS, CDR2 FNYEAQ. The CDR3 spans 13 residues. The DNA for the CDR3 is TGTGCCAGCAGCCCCGAGGTCGGGCAGCCCCAGCATTTT. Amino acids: CASSPEVGQPQHF.

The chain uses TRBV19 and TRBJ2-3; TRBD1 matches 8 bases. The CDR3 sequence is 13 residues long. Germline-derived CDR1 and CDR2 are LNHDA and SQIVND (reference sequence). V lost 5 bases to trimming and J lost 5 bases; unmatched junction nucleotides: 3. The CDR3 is CASSEGQGDTQYF. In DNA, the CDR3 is TGTGCCAGTAGTGAAGGACAGGGAGATACGCAGTATTTT.

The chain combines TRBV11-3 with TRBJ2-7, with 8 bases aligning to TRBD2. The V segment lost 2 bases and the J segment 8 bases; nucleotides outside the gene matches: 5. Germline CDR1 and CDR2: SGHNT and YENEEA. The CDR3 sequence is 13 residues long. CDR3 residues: CASSLSRGGKQYF. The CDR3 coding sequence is TGTGCCAGCAGCTTATCCCGGGGGGGCAAGCAGTACTTC.

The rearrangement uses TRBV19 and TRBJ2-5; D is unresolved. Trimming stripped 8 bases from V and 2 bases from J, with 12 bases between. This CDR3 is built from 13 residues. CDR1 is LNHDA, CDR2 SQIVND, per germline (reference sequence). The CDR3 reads CASSETLQETQYF. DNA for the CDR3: TGTGCCAGTTCAGAGACACTTCAAGAGACCCAGTACTTC. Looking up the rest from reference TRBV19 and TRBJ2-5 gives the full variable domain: DGGITQSPKYLFRKEGQNVTLSCEQNLNHDAMYWYRQDPGQGLRLIYYSQIVNDFQKGDIAEGYSVSREKKESFPLTVTSAQKNPTAFYLCASSETLQETQYFGPGTRLLVL.

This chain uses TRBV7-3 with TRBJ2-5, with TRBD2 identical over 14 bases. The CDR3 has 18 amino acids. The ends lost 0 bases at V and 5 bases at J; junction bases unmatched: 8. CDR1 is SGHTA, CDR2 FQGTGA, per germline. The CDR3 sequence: CASSLTGTSGGVRETQYF. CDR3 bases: TGTGCCAGCAGCTTAACGGGGACTAGCGGGGGAGTTAGGGAGACCCAGTACTTC.

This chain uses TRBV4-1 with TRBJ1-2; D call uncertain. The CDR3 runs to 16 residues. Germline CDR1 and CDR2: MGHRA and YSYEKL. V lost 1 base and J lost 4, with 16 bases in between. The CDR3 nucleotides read TGCGCCAGCAGCCAAGTCACCCGGGGAAGCGGCTATGGCTACACCTTC. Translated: CASSQVTRGSGYGYTF.

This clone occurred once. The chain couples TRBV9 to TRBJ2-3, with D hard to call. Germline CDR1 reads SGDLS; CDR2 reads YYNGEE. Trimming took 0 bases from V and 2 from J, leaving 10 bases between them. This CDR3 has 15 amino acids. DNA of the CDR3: TGTGCCAGCAGCGTAGTTCCCGGTCCCACAGATACGCAGTATTTT. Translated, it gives CASSVVPGPTDTQYF. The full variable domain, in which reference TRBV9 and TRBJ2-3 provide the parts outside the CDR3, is DSGVTQTPKHLITATGQRVTLRCSPRSGDLSVYWYQQSLDQGLQFLIQYYNGEERAKGNILERFSAQQFPDLHSELNLSSLELGDSALYFCASSVVPGPTDTQYFGPGTRLTVL.